Listed below are T cell receptor beta chains from one sample, sequenced in a study of blood T cell repertoires in COVID-19. Some clones are missing from TCRdb's copy, which holds only in-frame ones; the method was immunoSEQ multiplex PCR. Altogether more than 100,000 clones are present, around 89% being singletons, with the ten largest covering approximately 3.5%. Sample: peripheral blood. These receptors were taken from a woman between 55 and 75 years old with acute or convalescent COVID-19. Both conserved end residues are part of each CDR3. The D gene is left open where the match is weak. For some rows the clone size is stated as once, few or many, or as a class when expanded; others skip it.

v_gene	d_gene	len	j_gene	abundance	CDR3nt	CDR3aa
TRBV7-6	TRBD2	16	TRBJ2-1	-	TGTGCCAGCAGCTTAGGCAGCGTACTAGCGGGTGGTGAGCAGTTCTTC	CASSLGSVLAGGEQFF
TRBV30	-	14	TRBJ1-1	-	TGTGCCTGGACACGACAATCGGCAGGCACTGAAGCTTTCTTT	CAWTRQSAGTEAFF
TRBV5-1	-	15	TRBJ1-1	-	TGCGCCAGCAGCCGCGGGCAAGGGCGGGACACTGAAGCTTTCTTT	CASSRGQGRDTEAFF
TRBV7-9	TRBD1	15	TRBJ1-3	-	TGTGCCAGCAGCTGGGACAGAAGCTCTGGAAACACCATATATTTT	CASSWDRSSGNTIYF
TRBV13	TRBD2	15	TRBJ2-1	-	TGTGCCAGCAGCCCTGGCGCGGGAGTAAGTAATGAGCAGTTCTTC	CASSPGAGVSNEQFF
TRBV3-1/TRBV3-2	-	14	TRBJ2-5	-	TGTGCCAGCAGCCGAACAGGGTCCCGGGAGACCCAGTACTTC	CASSRTGSRETQYF
TRBV2	TRBD1	13	TRBJ1-2	-	TGTGCCAGCAGCTCTAACAGGGGAACTGGCTACACCTTC	CASSSNRGTGYTF
TRBV5-1	-	14	TRBJ1-1	once	TGCGCCAGCATGGTCGAGGGAAGGAGCACTGAAGCTTTCTTT	CASMVEGRSTEAFF
TRBV3-1/TRBV3-2	-	17	TRBJ1-2	-	TGTGCCAGCAGCCAAGAAGGAGTTTTATCCGGCGGGGATGGCTACACCTTC	CASSQEGVLSGGDGYTF
TRBV6-5	-	15	TRBJ1-1	-	TGTGCCAGCAGCCTAGCCGGGCCAACATCTACCGAAGCTTTCTTT	CASSLAGPTSTEAFF
TRBV27	TRBD1	15	TRBJ2-3	-	TGTGCCAGCAGTTACGGGACAGGGCGCACAGATACGCAGTATTTT	CASSYGTGRTDTQYF